Given below is one TCR beta chain in context. The target of this receptor is not known. The input lacks base qualities; no much larger clone sits a single base away. This sample's treatment or condition label indicates: allogeneic hematopoietic cell transplantation with graft depleted of TCRalphabeta T cells and CD19 B cells. TCRalphabeta/CD19-depleted allogeneic hematopoietic cell grafts were given to the transplant recipients, all of whom were children. The data were obtained in a study of T-cell reconstitution after alpha-beta-depleted transplantation in children (dated by TCRdb to 2016 to 2018). Regarding the study in general: Using TCR repertoire profiling, the study followed T-cell immune reconstitution in a quantitative way in children after TCRalphabeta/CD19-depleted allogeneic hematopoietic cell transplantation.

Library preparation was by PCR. The run used an Illumina HiSeq 2500. TCR libraries were prepared with molecular barcoding, using unique molecular identifiers to normalize TCRbeta repertoire quantification. The public reads were quality trimmed at Q25 with fastp and then assembled into clones with MiXCR by TCRdb, keeping productive beta chains. Identical CDR3 proteins give one entry, which carries the most common genes and DNA. The sample table lists some 600,000 distinct CDR3 sequences, roughly 13% of them with a count of one. Jointly, the top ten make up 2.2% of the sample. Via the germline V gene (reference sequence), CDR1 is GTSNPN and CDR2 SVGIG. Trimming at the junction amounts to 4 bases on V and 0 bases on J, and the germline ends lie 22 bases apart. Measured from the cysteine to the phenylalanine, the CDR3 is 17 residues long. The DNA shown is the 51-base CDR3, in frame from base 1. Overall results and qualifications from the work: The high TCRbeta diversity at day 60 in some patients was ascribed to recipient T cells and intrathymic progenitors that had survived conditioning. About two months after transplant, the apparently early recovery of alphabetaT-cell counts reportedly depended on just several hundred clones that had expanded rapidly and came from non-depleted graft cells. The frequencies of hyperexpanded clones fell over the following months, and after one year, T-cell counts and TCRbeta diversity were mostly attributed to newly produced T cells.

Sample: PBMCs, mostly from graft donor cells, taken 360 days after TCRalphabeta/CD19-depleted stem cell transplant. The chain joins TRBV30 to TRBJ2-7; the D region is possibly TRBD1 or TRBD2, each matching across 5 bases. This TCR derives from a male patient younger than 18 who had a stem cell transplant for acute myeloid leukemia, so the T cells may come from the graft donor. The DNA sequence is given as TGTGCCTGGACCCGACAGTGGATGGGACCTCTCTCCTACGAGCAGTACTTC. Its amino acids are CAWTRQWMGPLSYEQYF.